This T cell receptor (beta chain) was sequenced in a study of cytomegalovirus exposure and HLA in healthy donors (TCRdb year 2017). Broadly, across the study: According to a later analysis, one platform produced both the 120 validation repertoires and the 666 repertoires of the first cohort. The study aimed to test whether cataloging public T cell receptors could reveal signatures of past pathogen exposure. In addition to the first cohort of 650 to 800 subjects, a separate validation cohort of 120 different subjects was used. To predict cytomegalovirus infection status, the study brought together high-throughput TCR immunosequencing, statistical association of individual TCRs with disease status, and machine learning.

What the research found in general, with its limitations: Most TCR sequences were seen in very few donors, while some public TCRs were found in many individuals. In vitro tests confirmed that three of the cytomegalovirus-associated TCR beta chains recognize cytomegalovirus antigens. The classifier was reported to diagnose cytomegalovirus status with high specificity and sensitivity in both the original cohort and the validation cohort. It was suggested by the authors that the approach could potentially be generalized to other disease states and immunological phenotypes. A later analysis found that TCRs clustered in the first cohort also tended to co-occur in the approximately 120 validation repertoires, with approximately 94% of cluster scores above 0. All 110 or so repertoires were used to score co-occurrence in the validation cohort in a later analysis, because that analysis had no HLA typing for the cohort. A total of roughly 160 TCR beta chains were listed by the study as associated with cytomegalovirus.

V is shortened by 5 bases, J by 2 bases, and the region joining them spans 12 bases. From a lookup of the germline V gene (reference sequence), CDR1 and CDR2 are SEHNR and FQNEAQ. The CDR3 sequence holds 14 residues, the cysteine and phenylalanine included. The retained sequence is limited to the CDR3, 42 bases, with the frame set at the first base. Remarks on this clone: Its binding antigen is unknown. Base qualities were left out, and no much larger clone turns up one base away.

Library preparation used the immunoSEQ multiplex PCR assay. The original methods were these. To diagnose cytomegalovirus status from the catalog of TCR beta chain sequences, a statistical classification framework was built. TCRdb holds this immuneACCESS table with in-frame rearrangements only. Some clones are missing; in checked studies, unresolved V genes explain under half, and the rest has no known cause. That table gives V, J and clone size, and the DNA gave D and trimming. The sample table records 90,000 to 100,000 clones; about 88% of these occur just once. The ten largest clones capture about 6% of the sample. The donors were included in the validation cohort of over a hundred subjects, a group kept apart from the roughly 610-subject first cohort.

Recombination linked TRBV7-9 to TRBJ2-5; a tentative D call is TRBD2 (5 bases match). This receptor was obtained from a man aged 18 to 30 in good health and CMV-seropositive. The sequenced sample was PBMCs. The CDR3 amino acid sequence is: CASSGLTGQETQYF. The DNA reads as follows: TGTGCCAGCAGCGGACTGACTGGGCAAGAGACCCAGTACTTC.